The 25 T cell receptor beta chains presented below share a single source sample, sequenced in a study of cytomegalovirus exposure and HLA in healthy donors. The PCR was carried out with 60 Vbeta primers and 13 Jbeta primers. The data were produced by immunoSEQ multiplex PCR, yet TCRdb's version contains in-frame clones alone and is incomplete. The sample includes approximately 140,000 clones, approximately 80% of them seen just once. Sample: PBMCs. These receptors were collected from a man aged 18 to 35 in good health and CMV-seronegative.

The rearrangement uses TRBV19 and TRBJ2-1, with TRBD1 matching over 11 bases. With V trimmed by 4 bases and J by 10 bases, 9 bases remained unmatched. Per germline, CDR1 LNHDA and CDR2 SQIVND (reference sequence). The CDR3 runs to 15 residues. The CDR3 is CASSTYGQGANEQFF. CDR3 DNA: TGTGCCAGTAGTACCTACGGACAGGGGGCGAACGAGCAGTTCTTC.

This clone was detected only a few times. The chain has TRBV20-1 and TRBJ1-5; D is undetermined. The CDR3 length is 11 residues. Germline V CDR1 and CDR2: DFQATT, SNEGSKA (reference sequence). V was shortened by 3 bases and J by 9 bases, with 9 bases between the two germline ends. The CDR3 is CSASGGRPQHF. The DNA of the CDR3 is TGCAGTGCTAGTGGAGGGAGGCCCCAGCATTTT.

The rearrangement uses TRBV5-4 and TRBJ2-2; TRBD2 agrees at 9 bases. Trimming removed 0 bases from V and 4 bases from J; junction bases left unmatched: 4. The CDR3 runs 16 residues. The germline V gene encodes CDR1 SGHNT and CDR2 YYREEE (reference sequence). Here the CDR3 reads CASSLGLAGSTGELFF. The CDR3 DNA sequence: TGTGCCAGCAGCTTGGGGCTAGCGGGAAGCACCGGGGAGCTGTTTTTT.

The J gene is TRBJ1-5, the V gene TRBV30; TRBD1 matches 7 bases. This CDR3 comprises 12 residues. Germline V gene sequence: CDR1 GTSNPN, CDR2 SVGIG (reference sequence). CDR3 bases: TGTGCTGGACAGGTCGGCAATCAGCCCCAGCATTTT. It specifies CAGQVGNQPQHF.

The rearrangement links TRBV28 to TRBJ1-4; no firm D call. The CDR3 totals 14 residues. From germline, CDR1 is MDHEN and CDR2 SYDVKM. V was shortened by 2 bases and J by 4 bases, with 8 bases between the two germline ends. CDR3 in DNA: TGTGCCAGCAGTTTAGGCGGGCTTAATGAAAAACTGTTTTTT. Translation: CASSLGGLNEKLFF.

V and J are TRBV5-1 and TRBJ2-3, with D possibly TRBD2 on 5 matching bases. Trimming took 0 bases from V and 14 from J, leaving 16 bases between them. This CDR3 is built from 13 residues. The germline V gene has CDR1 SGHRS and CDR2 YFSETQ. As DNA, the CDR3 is TGCGCCAGCAGCTTGGGGGCGGACTTCCTTATGTATTTT. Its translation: CASSLGADFLMYF. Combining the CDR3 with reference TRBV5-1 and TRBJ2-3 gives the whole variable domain KAGVTQTPRYLIKTRGQQVTLSCSPISGHRSVSWYQQTPGQGLQFLFEYFSETQRNKGNFPGRFSGRQFSNSRSEMNVSTLELGDSALYLCASSLGADFLMYFGPGTRLTVL.

The CDR3 spells CASSPYDNGAYEQYF. The CDR3 coding sequence is TGTGCCAGCAGCCCTTACGACAACGGGGCCTACGAGCAGTACTTC. The rearrangement uses TRBV6-5 and TRBJ2-7; a weak D match, TRBD2 (5 bases). Between the trimmed V and J ends, which lost 6 bases and 2 bases, there was a span of 17 bases. The CDR3 runs to 15 residues. Germline assignment: CDR1 MNHEY and CDR2 SVGAGI.

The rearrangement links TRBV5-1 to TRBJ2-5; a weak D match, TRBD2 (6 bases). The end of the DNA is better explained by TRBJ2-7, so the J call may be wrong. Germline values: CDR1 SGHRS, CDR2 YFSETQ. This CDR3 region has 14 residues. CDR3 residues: CASSLAREAYEQYF. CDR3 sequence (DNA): TGCGCCAGCAGCTTGGCGCGGGAAGCCTACGAGCAGTACTTC.

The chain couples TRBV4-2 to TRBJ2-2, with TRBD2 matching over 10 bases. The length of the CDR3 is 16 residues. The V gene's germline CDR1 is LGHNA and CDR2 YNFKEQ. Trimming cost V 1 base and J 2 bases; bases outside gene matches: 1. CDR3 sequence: CASSQGTSGNTGELFF. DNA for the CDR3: TGTGCCAGCAGCCAAGGGACTAGCGGTAACACCGGGGAGCTGTTTTTT.

The chain's CDR3 is CASTLESSYEQYF. The CDR3 nucleotides are TGTGCCAGCACCCTTGAGAGCTCCTACGAGCAGTACTTC. The rearrangement uses TRBV6-6 and TRBJ2-7; the D is unclear. Looked up from germline, CDR1 is MNHNY and CDR2 is SVGAGI (reference sequence). V was trimmed by 7 bases and J by 0 bases, leaving 10 bases between them. The CDR3 runs to 13 residues.

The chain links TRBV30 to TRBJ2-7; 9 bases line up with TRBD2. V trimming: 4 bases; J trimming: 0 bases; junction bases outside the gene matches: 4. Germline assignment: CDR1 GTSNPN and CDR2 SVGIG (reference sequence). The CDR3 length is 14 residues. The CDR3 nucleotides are TGTGCCTGGACTAGCGGGGTATCCTCCTACGAGCAGTACTTC. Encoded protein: CAWTSGVSSYEQYF.

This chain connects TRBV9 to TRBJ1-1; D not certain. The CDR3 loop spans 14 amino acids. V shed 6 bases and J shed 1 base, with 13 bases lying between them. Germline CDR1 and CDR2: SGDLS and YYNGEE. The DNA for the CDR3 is TGTGCCAGCAACGTCGACTCTACGAACACTGAAGCTTTCTTT. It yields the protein CASNVDSTNTEAFF.

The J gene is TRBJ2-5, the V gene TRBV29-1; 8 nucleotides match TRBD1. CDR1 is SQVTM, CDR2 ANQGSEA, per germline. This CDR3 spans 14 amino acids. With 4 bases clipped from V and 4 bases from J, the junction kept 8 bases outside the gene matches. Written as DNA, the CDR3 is TGCAGCGTTGGGGCAGGGGGCTACGGAGAGACCCAGTACTTC. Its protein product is CSVGAGGYGETQYF.

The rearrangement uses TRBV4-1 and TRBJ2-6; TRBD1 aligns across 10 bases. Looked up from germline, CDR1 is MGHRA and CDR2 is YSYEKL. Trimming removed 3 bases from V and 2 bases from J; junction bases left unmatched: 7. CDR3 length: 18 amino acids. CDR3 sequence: CASSHSRGTGAGANVLTF. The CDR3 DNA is TGCGCCAGCAGCCACTCTCGAGGGACAGGGGCTGGGGCCAACGTCCTGACTTTC.

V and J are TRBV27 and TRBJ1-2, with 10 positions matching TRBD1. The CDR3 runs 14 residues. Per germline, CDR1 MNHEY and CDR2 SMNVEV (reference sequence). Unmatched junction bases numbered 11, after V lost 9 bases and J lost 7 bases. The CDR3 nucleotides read TGTGCCAGTAACGCCGGACAGGGGGTTGGTGGCTACACCTTC. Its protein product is CASNAGQGVGGYTF.

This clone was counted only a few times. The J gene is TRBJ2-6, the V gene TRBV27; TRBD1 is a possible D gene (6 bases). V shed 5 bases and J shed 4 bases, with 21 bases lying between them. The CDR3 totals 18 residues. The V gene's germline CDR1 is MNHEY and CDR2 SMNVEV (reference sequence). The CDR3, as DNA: TGTGCCAGCAGTCCCCCAAGGGGGTCGTCTCGCGGGGCCAACGTCCTGACTTTC. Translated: CASSPPRGSSRGANVLTF.

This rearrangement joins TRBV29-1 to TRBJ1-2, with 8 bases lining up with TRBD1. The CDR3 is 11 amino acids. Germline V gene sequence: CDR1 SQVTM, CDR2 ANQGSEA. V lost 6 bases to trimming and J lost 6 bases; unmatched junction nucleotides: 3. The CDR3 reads CSVTDRDGYTF. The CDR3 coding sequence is TGCAGCGTCACGGACAGGGATGGCTACACCTTC.

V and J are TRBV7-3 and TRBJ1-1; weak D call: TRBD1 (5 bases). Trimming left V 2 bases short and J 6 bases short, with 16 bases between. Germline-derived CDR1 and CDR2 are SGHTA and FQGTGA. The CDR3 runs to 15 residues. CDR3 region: CASSLHFKQAPEAFF. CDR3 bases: TGTGCCAGCAGCTTACACTTTAAACAGGCACCTGAAGCTTTCTTT.

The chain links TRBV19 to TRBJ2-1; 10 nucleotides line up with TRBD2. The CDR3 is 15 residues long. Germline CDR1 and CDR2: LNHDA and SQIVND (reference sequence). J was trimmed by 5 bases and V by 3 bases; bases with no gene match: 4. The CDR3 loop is CASSIRTSGNNEQFF. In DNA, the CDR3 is TGTGCCAGTAGTATTCGGACTAGCGGTAACAATGAGCAGTTCTTC.

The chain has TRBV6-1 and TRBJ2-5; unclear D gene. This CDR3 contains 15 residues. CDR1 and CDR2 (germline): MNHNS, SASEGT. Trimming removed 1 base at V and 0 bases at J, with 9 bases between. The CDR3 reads CASSEGASYQETQYF. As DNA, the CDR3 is TGTGCCAGCAGTGAAGGGGCGTCGTACCAAGAGACCCAGTACTTC.

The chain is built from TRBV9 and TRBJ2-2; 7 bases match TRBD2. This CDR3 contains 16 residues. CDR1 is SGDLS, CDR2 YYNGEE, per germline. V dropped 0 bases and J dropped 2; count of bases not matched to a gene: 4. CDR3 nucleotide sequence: TGTGCCAGCAGCGTAGGGGGGGGAACTAACACCGGGGAGCTGTTTTTT. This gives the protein CASSVGGGTNTGELFF.

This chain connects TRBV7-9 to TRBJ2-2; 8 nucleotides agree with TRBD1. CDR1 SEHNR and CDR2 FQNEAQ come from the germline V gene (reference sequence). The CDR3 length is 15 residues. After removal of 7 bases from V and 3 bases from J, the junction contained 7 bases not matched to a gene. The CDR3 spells CASILQGAHTGELFF. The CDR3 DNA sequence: TGTGCCAGCATCCTCCAGGGGGCCCACACCGGGGAGCTGTTTTTT.

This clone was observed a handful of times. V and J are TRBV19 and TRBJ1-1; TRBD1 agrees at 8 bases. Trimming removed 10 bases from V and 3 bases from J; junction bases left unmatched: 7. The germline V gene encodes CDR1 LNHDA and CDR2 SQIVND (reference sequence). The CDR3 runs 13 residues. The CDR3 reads CATDGQGYTEAFF. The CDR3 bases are TGTGCCACCGATGGACAGGGATACACTGAAGCTTTCTTT.

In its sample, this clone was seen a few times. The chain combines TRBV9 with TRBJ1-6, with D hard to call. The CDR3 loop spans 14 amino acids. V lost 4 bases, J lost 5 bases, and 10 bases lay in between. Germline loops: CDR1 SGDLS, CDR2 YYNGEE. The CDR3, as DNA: TGTGCCAGCAGCTACAGTTGGAATAATTCACCCCTCCACTTT. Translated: CASSYSWNNSPLHF.

As DNA, the CDR3 is TGTGCCAGCAGCGTATCAGGCCGAAGCTCCTACAATGAGCAGTTCTTC. It codes for CASSVSGRSSYNEQFF. The rearrangement links TRBV5-4 to TRBJ2-1; no clear D gene. Germline assignment: CDR1 SGHNT and CDR2 YYREEE (reference sequence). V gave up 4 bases and J gave up 0 bases, with 14 bases separating them. The CDR3 sequence is 16 residues long.